These T cell receptor beta chains were read from a single sample in a study of cytotoxic CD8 clonotypes in ibrutinib-treated CLL. Assay used: immunoSEQ multiplex PCR; TCRdb lists only in-frame clones, some missing. The table lists about 140,000 clones, more than 70% of them singletons. The sequencing used PBMCs, collected after 36 months of ibrutinib treatment. Source of these receptors: a human donor with chronic lymphocytic leukemia. Both conserved end residues are part of each CDR3. A D gene is named only where the DNA matches it firmly. Expanded clones are given a class, and other clones once, few, many or no size at all.

CDR3 length,J gene,D gene,clone size,V gene,CDR3 protein,CDR3 DNA
15,TRBJ2-5,TRBD2,NA,TRBV7-3,CASSSSSGRRETQYF,TGTGCCAGCAGCTCGTCTAGCGGGAGGCGAGAGACCCAGTACTTC
14,TRBJ1-2,NA,NA,TRBV6-5,CASSVPSDSYGYTF,TGTGCCAGCAGTGTCCCATCGGACAGCTATGGCTACACCTTC
12,TRBJ1-1,NA,NA,TRBV18,CASSTLRIEAFF,TGTGCCAGCTCCACCCTGAGGATTGAAGCTTTCTTT
13,TRBJ1-2,NA,NA,TRBV5-4,CASGRGGAGGYTF,TGTGCCAGTGGCCGGGGGGGAGCTGGAGGCTACACCTTC
15,TRBJ2-1,TRBD2,NA,TRBV27,CASSILAGIYNEQFF,TGTGCCAGCAGTATCCTAGCGGGGATTTACAATGAGCAGTTCTTC
17,TRBJ1-6,NA,NA,TRBV27,CASSLRGGRLGNSPLHF,TGTGCCAGCAGTTTGAGGGGGGGACGGTTGGGAAATTCACCCCTCCACTTT
13,TRBJ1-2,NA,NA,TRBV6-5,CASSIPGGDGYTF,TGTGCCAGCAGCATCCCCGGCGGGGATGGCTACACCTTC
14,TRBJ1-1,NA,once,TRBV6-1,CASTPGSLNTEAFF,TGTGCCAGCACCCCGGGGAGCCTGAACACTGAAGCTTTCTTT
14,TRBJ1-1,NA,NA,TRBV6-5,CASTYGGLNTEAFF,TGTGCCAGCACCTACGGAGGGTTAAACACTGAAGCTTTCTTT
15,TRBJ2-5,TRBD2,NA,TRBV2,CASRATSGPQETQYF,TGTGCCAGCAGAGCGACTAGCGGGCCACAAGAGACCCAGTACTTC
15,TRBJ2-7,NA,NA,TRBV6-5,CASSYQGYVVGEQYF,TGTGCCAGCAGTTACCAAGGCTACGTTGTGGGCGAGCAGTACTTC